A single sample gave rise to the 17 T cell receptor beta chains below, sequenced in a study of vaccination and CD4 T cells after COVID-19. Time point reported: late sampling 161 to 241 days after vaccination in three convalescent patients. Treatment meaning: roughly 11-day PBMC culture with coronavirus spike peptide pools or control peptides (ViraFEST assay). The study sequenced cultured CD4+ T cell DNA using the Oncomine TCR Beta short-read assay. TCRdb reprocessed the PCR reads via MiXCR and lists one record per CDR3 protein. The sample shows over 20,000 distinct CDR3 sequences, about 29% of them seen only once. Antigens for these TCRs are unknown. This specimen consisted of CD4+ T cells from blood, cultured in vitro, obtained about 7 months after SARS-CoV-2 vaccination. Source of these receptors: a human donor who had recovered from COVID-19.

CDR3 nucleotide sequence: TGTGCCAGCAGTACACAGCTCACAGATACGCAGTATTTT. Translated, it gives CASSTQLTDTQYF. The chain couples TRBV2 to TRBJ2-3; D is unresolved. The germline V and J ends were trimmed by 5 bases and 2 bases, with 8 bases remaining between them. Germline CDR1 SNHLY, CDR2 FYNNEI. The CDR3 contains 13 residues.

The chain links TRBV27 to TRBJ2-2, with no clear D. The ends were cut back, 3 bases at V and 0 bases at J, with 2 bases in the middle. In germline, CDR1 is MNHEY, CDR2 SMNVEV (reference sequence). This CDR3 is built from 13 residues. The CDR3 nucleotides read TGTGCCAGCAGTTTGACGAACACCGGGGAGCTGTTTTTT. Translated, it gives CASSLTNTGELFF.

This clonotype showed up just a few times. The chain is built from TRBV28 and TRBJ1-1; no firm D call. Trimming pared 1 base from V and 5 bases from J, leaving 5 bases between. CDR1 and CDR2 from the germline V gene are MDHEN and SYDVKM. CDR3 length equals 12 residues. For the CDR3, the DNA is TGTGCCAGCAGTTTATCGCGTACTGAAGCTTTCTTT. Its translation is CASSLSRTEAFF.

This sequence joins TRBV24-1 and TRBJ2-3; a possible D gene is TRBD1 (6 bases). V was trimmed by 3 bases and J by 4 bases, leaving 10 bases between them. Germline V gene lookup returns CDR1 KGHDR and CDR2 SFDVKD. The CDR3 has 14 amino acids. Written as DNA, the CDR3 is TGTGCCACCAGTGATAACAGGGTCCCAGATACGCAGTATTTT. It yields the protein CATSDNRVPDTQYF.

By proportion, this clonotype is medium-sized. The chain carries TRBV6-1 and TRBJ1-5; D ambiguous. V lost 6 bases and J lost 11, with 20 bases in between. Germline lookup yields CDR1 MNHNS and CDR2 SASEGT. The CDR3 contains 14 residues. The CDR3 sequence: CASSLGRVTWSQHF. CDR3 nucleotides: TGTGCCAGCAGCCTAGGAAGGGTTACCTGGTCCCAGCATTTT.

This clonotype is classed as medium-sized (0.01 to 0.1%). The chain combines TRBV6-4 with TRBJ2-3, with 8 bases fitting TRBD2. The CDR3 is 13 residues long. CDR1 is MRHNA, CDR2 SNTAGT, per germline. V was clipped by 4 bases and J by 3 bases; unmatched bases: 0. The CDR3 sequence: CASSASGTDTQYF. Written as DNA, the CDR3 is TGTGCCAGCAGTGCTAGCGGGACAGATACGCAGTATTTT.

The table lists this clonotype with a few counts. The chain joins TRBV7-2 to TRBJ2-7, with 8 bases aligning to TRBD2. The V gene's germline CDR1 is SGHTA and CDR2 FQGNSA. The V and J ends lost 5 bases and 3 bases, in that order; junction bases with no gene match: 9. The CDR3 contains 15 residues. Here the CDR3 reads CASSLSGGFLYEQYF. CDR3 DNA: TGTGCCAGCAGCCTCAGCGGGGGATTCCTCTACGAGCAGTACTTC.

The genes are TRBV28 and TRBJ2-1; no reliable D call. The CDR3 is 11 residues long. Germline V lookup: CDR1 MDHEN, CDR2 SYDVKM. Trimming removed 6 bases from V and 7 bases from J, with 7 bases in between. As DNA, the CDR3 is TGTGCCAGCAGCTCTCGGAATGAGCAGTTCTTC. Amino acid sequence: CASSSRNEQFF.

The genes are TRBV30 and TRBJ1-2; D remains ambiguous. Per germline, CDR1 GTSNPN and CDR2 SVGIG (reference sequence). The CDR3 has 13 residues. Trimming cost V 0 bases and J 0 bases, with 5 bases left between them. The CDR3 DNA reads as TGTGCCTGGAGTGTAGAAGCTAACTATGGCTACACCTTC. Encoded protein: CAWSVEANYGYTF.

V usage is TRBV20-1 and J usage is TRBJ2-2, with 8 positions matching TRBD1. CDR3 length: 16 amino acids. The junction had 7 bases not matched to a gene; V was cut back by 1 base and J by 3 bases. The germline gives CDR1 DFQATT, CDR2 SNEGSKA (reference sequence). In DNA, the CDR3 is TGCAGTGCTAGAGGGGGACAGGCGGAGTACACCGGGGAGCTGTTTTTT. It specifies CSARGGQAEYTGELFF.

This rearrangement joins TRBV20-1 to TRBJ2-2; tentatively, D is TRBD1 (6 bases). CDR1 and CDR2 (germline): DFQATT, SNEGSKA (reference sequence). This CDR3 contains 13 residues. Trimming stripped 7 bases from V and 7 bases from J, with 16 bases between. This chain's CDR3 is CSVGARIGGELFF. Written as DNA, the CDR3 is TGCAGTGTGGGGGCGCGAATCGGCGGGGAGCTGTTTTTT.

This chain joins TRBV28 and TRBJ2-1; 7 bases map to TRBD1. The CDR3 sequence is 16 residues long. V was clipped by 11 bases and J by 1 base; unmatched bases: 14. Germline V gene sequence: CDR1 MDHEN, CDR2 SYDVKM. CDR3 residues: CAGRQRGQSSYNEQFF. The CDR3 DNA reads as TGTGCCGGACGGCAGAGGGGGCAATCTTCCTACAATGAGCAGTTCTTC.

This clonotype was recorded a few times. The rearrangement joins TRBV19 to TRBJ2-5; D is unresolved. Trimming shortened V by 4 bases and J by 2 bases, and 5 bases separated the two germline ends. The length of the CDR3 is 12 residues. Per the germline V gene, CDR1 is LNHDA and CDR2 is SQIVND (reference sequence). CDR3 sequence reads: CASSTLQETQYF. The CDR3 DNA reads as TGTGCCAGTAGTACCCTACAAGAGACCCAGTACTTC.

The chain combines TRBV27 with TRBJ2-7, with D possibly being TRBD1 (5 bases). The V and J ends lost 5 bases and 1 base respectively, with 15 bases between them. Germline-derived CDR1 and CDR2 are MNHEY and SMNVEV (reference sequence). The CDR3 has 15 amino acids. In nucleotides, the CDR3 is TGTGCCAGCAGTGTCAGGGCTGTTGGTTCCTACGAGCAGTACTTC. Protein sequence: CASSVRAVGSYEQYF.

V gene TRBV6-2 or TRBV6-3 combines with J gene TRBJ1-2, with unresolved D. CDR1 MNHEY and CDR2 SVGEGT come from the germline V gene. The V gene lost 7 bases and the J gene lost 7 bases, with 16 bases spanning the gap. The length of the CDR3 is 13 residues. As DNA, the CDR3 is TGTGCCAGCACCTCTCAGTTGGGTGGTGGCTACACCTTC. Encoded protein: CASTSQLGGGYTF.

The chain couples TRBV7-8 to TRBJ2-7, with unresolved D. Germline V gene data show CDR1 as SGHVS and CDR2 as FQNEAQ. Trimming took 1 base from V and 4 from J, leaving 11 bases between them. The CDR3 has 14 residues. The CDR3, as DNA: TGTGCCAGCAGCTTAGACACCCAAATTTACGAGCAGTACTTC. It yields the protein CASSLDTQIYEQYF.

Comment on this clonotype: The junction differs from germline at one of its ends, possibly a read error. The chain recombines TRBV7-7 with TRBJ2-7; 9 bases are a match to TRBD1. CDR3 size: 15 residues. Germline V lookup: CDR1 SSHAT, CDR2 FNYEAQ (reference sequence). The CDR3 sequence: CASSPGGTGRFEQYF. For the CDR3, the DNA is TGTGCTAGCAGCCCGGGCGGGACAGGGCGTTTCGAGCAGTACTTC.